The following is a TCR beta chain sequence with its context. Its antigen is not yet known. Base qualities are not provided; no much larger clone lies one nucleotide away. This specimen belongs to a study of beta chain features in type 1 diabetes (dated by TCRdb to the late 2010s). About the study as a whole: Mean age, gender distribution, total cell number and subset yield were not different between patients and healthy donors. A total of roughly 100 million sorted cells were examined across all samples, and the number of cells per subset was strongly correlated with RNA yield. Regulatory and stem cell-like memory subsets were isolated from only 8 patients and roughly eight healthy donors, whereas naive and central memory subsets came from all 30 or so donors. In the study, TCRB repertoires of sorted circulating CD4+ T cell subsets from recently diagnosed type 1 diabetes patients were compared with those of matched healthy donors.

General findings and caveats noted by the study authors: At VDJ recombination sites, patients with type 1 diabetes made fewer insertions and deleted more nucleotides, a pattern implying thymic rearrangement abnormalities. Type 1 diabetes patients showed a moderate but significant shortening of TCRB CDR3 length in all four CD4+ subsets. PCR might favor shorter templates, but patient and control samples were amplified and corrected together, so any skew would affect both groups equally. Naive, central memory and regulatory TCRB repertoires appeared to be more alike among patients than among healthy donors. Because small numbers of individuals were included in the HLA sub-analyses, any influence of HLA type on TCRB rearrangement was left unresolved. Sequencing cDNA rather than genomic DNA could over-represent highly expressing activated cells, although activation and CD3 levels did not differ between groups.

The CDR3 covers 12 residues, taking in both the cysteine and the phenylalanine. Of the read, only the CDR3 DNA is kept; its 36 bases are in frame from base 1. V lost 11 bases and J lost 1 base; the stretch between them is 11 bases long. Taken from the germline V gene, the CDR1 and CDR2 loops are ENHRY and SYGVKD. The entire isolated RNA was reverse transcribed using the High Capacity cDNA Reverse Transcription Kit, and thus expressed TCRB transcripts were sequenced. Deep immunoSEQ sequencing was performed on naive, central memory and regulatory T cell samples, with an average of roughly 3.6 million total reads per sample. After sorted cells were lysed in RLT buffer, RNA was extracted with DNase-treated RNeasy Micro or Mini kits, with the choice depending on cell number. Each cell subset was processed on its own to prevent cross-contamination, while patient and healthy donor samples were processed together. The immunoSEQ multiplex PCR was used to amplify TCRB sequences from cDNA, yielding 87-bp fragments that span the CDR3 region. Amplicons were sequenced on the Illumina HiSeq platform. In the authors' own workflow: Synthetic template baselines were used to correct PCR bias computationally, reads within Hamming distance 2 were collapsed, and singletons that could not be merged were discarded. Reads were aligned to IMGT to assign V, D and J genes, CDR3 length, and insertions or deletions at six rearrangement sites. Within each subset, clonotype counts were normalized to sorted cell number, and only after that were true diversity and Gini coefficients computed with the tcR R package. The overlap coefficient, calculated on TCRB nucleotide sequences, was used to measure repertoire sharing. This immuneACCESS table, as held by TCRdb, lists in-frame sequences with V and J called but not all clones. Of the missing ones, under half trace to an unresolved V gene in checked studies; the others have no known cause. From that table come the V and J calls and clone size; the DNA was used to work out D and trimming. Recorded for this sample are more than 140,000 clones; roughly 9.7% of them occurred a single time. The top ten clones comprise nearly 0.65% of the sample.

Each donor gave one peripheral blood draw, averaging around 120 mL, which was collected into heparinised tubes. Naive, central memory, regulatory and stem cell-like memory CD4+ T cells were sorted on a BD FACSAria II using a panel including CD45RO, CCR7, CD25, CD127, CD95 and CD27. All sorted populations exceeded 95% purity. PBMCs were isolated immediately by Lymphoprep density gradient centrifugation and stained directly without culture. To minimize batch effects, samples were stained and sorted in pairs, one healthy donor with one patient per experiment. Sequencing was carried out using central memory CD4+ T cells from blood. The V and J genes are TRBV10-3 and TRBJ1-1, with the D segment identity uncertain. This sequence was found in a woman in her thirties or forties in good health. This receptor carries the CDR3 CASRVGNTEAFF. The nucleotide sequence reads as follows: TGTGCCTCCCGGGTGGGGAACACTGAAGCTTTCTTT.